The entry below describes one T cell receptor beta chain. This entry is derived from a study of regulatory T cells in long-lasting Graves disease. Germline V gives CDR1 SGHRS, CDR2 YFSETQ. This CDR3 is 16 amino acids long. V dropped 0 bases and J dropped 2 bases, with 11 bases sitting between them. Combining iRepertoire HTBI primers with Arm-PCR of CDR3 regions, the authors built TCR beta libraries. In TCRdb, the multiplex PCR reads were re-called with MiXCR into one record per CDR3 protein. The sample carries 400,000 to 450,000 distinct CDR3 sequences, more than 12% recorded once. Time point: newly diagnosed GD, antithyroid drugs for less than 3 months. RNA extracted from PBMCs served as the sequencing template. These data also featured in a second study, about T cells in Graves' hyperthyroidism and ophthalmopathy.

The source of this sequence is a woman between 25 and 40 years old with Graves disease. The chain joins TRBV5-1 to TRBJ1-4; the D gene is possibly TRBD1 (5 bases). Sample: peripheral blood mononuclear cells (PBMCs), taken at new diagnosis, from a patient treated with antithyroid drugs. The DNA of the CDR3 is TGCGCCAGCAGCTTGGGGCACAGGAGTACTAATGAAAAACTGTTTTTT. Residues: CASSLGHRSTNEKLFF.